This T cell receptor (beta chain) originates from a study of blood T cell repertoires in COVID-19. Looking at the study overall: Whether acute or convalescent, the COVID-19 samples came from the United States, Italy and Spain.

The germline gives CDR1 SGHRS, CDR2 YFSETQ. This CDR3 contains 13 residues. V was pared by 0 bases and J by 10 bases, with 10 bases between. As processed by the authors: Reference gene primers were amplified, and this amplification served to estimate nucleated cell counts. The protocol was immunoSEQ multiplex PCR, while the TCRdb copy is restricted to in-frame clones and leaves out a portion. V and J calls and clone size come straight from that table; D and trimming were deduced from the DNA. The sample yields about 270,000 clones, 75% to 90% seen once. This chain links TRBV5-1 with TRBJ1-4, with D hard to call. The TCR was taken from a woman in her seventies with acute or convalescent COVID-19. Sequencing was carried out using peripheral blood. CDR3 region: CASSLETGGKLFF. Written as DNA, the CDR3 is TGCGCCAGCAGCTTGGAGACCGGAGGAAAACTGTTTTTT.